This TCR beta chain appears in the sequencing data of a study of blood T cell repertoires in COVID-19. At the level of the study: Some COVID-19 samples were acute and others convalescent; all came from the United States, Italy and Spain.

The V gene's germline CDR1 is SGHRS and CDR2 YFSETQ. CDR3 length: 13 residues. Trimming removed 5 bases from V and 7 bases from J, with 13 bases in between. How the authors handled the data: Amplification of reference gene primers was used by the study to estimate nucleated cell counts. Here immunoSEQ multiplex PCR was the method, and the copy in TCRdb shows in-frame clones only, minus some. V, J and clone size derive from that table, while D and trimming were established from the DNA sequence. This sample has approximately 290,000 clones, with roughly nine tenths found just once. This clone appeared once. Other DNA sequences from this sample encode an identical CDR3 as well. Seattle enrolled patients during active infection and tracked them longitudinally.

The receptor was derived from a woman in her 30s with COVID-19, enrolled during active disease. J is TRBJ2-1 and V is TRBV5-1; D gene unclear. The sample comprised peripheral blood. The CDR3 sequence: CASSPGQNNEQFF. CDR3 in DNA: TGCGCCAGCAGTCCTGGCCAAAATAATGAGCAGTTCTTC.